This record covers a single TCR beta chain. This sample is drawn from a study of blood T cell repertoires in COVID-19. Method: immunoSEQ multiplex PCR; TCRdb's copy keeps in-frame clones and lacks some. The sample lists 70,000 to 85,000 clones; about 89% were seen once. The CDR3 is made up of 16 amino acids. Trimming took off 5 bases at V and 3 bases at J, with 20 bases between the two ends. Looked up from germline, CDR1 is SEHNR and CDR2 is FQNEAQ (reference sequence). This chain joins TRBV7-9 and TRBJ2-7; D might be TRBD1 (6 bases). The source material was peripheral blood. The origin of this receptor is a woman aged 60-75 years with acute or convalescent COVID-19. CDR3 sequence reads: CASSGGRQAIFYEQYF. The CDR3 region has the DNA TGTGCCAGCAGCGGGGGCAGGCAGGCTATTTTCTACGAGCAGTACTTC.